These 9 T cell receptor beta chains share one sample of origin, sequenced in a study of T cell responses to AZD1222 COVID-19 vaccine. Sequencing was performed with immunoSEQ multiplex PCR; in TCRdb, only in-frame clones are kept and a portion is missing. The table includes more than 150,000 clones, 90% to 95% detected once. The starting material was peripheral blood, obtained 28 days after the second AZD1222 dose. These receptors all come from an adult who received the AZD1222 COVID-19 vaccine.

This clone has more than one count but fewer than ten. The rearrangement uses TRBV6-1 and TRBJ1-6; no definite D call. The CDR3 runs to 15 residues. Per germline, CDR1 MNHNS and CDR2 SASEGT. The germline V and J ends were trimmed by 2 bases and 8 bases, with 13 bases remaining between them. CDR3 DNA sequence: TGTGCCAGCAGTGAATACGGGGTTATGGATTCACCCCTCCACTTT. Translating gives CASSEYGVMDSPLHF.

The V and J genes are TRBV18 and TRBJ2-7; a possible D gene is TRBD2 (6 bases). This CDR3 spans 16 amino acids. Germline CDR1 is KGHSH and CDR2 is LQKENI. V lost 2 bases, J lost 5 bases, and 19 bases lay in between. CDR3 in amino acids: CASSPAVLSTSHEQYF. CDR3 nucleotide sequence: TGTGCCAGCTCACCAGCGGTACTATCAACTAGCCACGAGCAGTACTTC.

The CDR3 spells CASSTLDKSPLHF. The CDR3 DNA follows: TGTGCCAGTAGTACCCTGGACAAGTCACCCCTCCACTTT. V usage is TRBV19 and J usage is TRBJ1-6, with D tentatively TRBD1 (5 bases). V was pared by 4 bases and J by 10 bases, with 11 bases between. This CDR3 is built from 13 residues. Germline V gene lookup returns CDR1 LNHDA and CDR2 SQIVND (reference sequence).

J is TRBJ2-7 and V is TRBV25-1; 7 nucleotides match TRBD2. J gave up 5 bases and V 4 bases, and 5 bases lay outside the gene matches. The germline V gene has CDR1 MGHDK and CDR2 SYGVNS. The CDR3 is 13 residues long. For the CDR3, the DNA is TGTGCCAGCAGTGTCGGGGGGTTTAACGAGCAGTACTTC. Encoded protein: CASSVGGFNEQYF.

This clone was recorded once. The CDR3 nucleotides read TGTGCCAGCAGCCCCAGGGGGAACTCGAACACTGAAGCTTTCTTT. Residues: CASSPRGNSNTEAFF. The chain links TRBV9 to TRBJ1-1; 7 bases line up with TRBD1. Losses at the gene ends were 4 bases for V and 1 base for J; bases not matched to a gene: 7. This CDR3 contains 15 residues. CDR1 and CDR2 (germline): SGDLS, YYNGEE. The complete variable domain, with remaining parts taken from reference TRBV9 and TRBJ1-1, reads DSGVTQTPKHLITATGQRVTLRCSPRSGDLSVYWYQQSLDQGLQFLIQYYNGEERAKGNILERFSAQQFPDLHSELNLSSLELGDSALYFCASSPRGNSNTEAFFGQGTRLTVV.

The rearrangement joins TRBV7-9 to TRBJ1-1; 9 positions agree with TRBD1. Germline values: CDR1 SEHNR, CDR2 FQNEAQ (reference sequence). The CDR3 contains 16 residues. V shed 8 bases, J shed 1 base, and the junction held 11 bases outside the gene matches. CDR3 nucleotides: TGTGCCAGCGCCCCTCCCGGACAGGGGAGGAACACTGAAGCTTTCTTT. Its translation: CASAPPGQGRNTEAFF. Combining the CDR3 with reference TRBV7-9 and TRBJ1-1 gives the whole variable domain DTGVSQNPRHKITKRGQNVTFRCDPISEHNRLYWYRQTLGQGPEFLTYFQNEAQLEKSRLLSDRFSAERPKGSFSTLEIQRTEQGDSAMYLCASAPPGQGRNTEAFFGQGTRLTVV.

The chain couples TRBV7-9 to TRBJ2-1; D uncertain. The CDR3 has 13 amino acids. Trimming left V 1 base short and J 7 bases short, with 8 bases between. Looked up from germline, CDR1 is SEHNR and CDR2 is FQNEAQ (reference sequence). DNA for the CDR3: TGTGCCAGCAGCTTAGTATTGGGGAATGAGCAGTTCTTC. It is translated as CASSLVLGNEQFF. The complete variable domain, with remaining parts taken from reference TRBV7-9 and TRBJ2-1, reads DTGVSQNPRHKITKRGQNVTFRCDPISEHNRLYWYRQTLGQGPEFLTYFQNEAQLEKSRLLSDRFSAERPKGSFSTLEIQRTEQGDSAMYLCASSLVLGNEQFFGPGTRLTVL.

The chain is built from TRBV6-5 and TRBJ1-1; 7 bases fit TRBD1. The J segment lost 3 bases and the V segment lost 6 bases, leaving 4 bases of the junction unmatched. CDR3 length: 13 residues. CDR1 and CDR2 from the germline V gene are MNHEY and SVGAGI. The CDR3, as DNA: TGTGCCAGCAGGTCACAGGGGTACACTGAAGCTTTCTTT. Residues: CASRSQGYTEAFF.

V and J are TRBV5-4 and TRBJ1-2; 11 bases match TRBD1. Germline V gene data show CDR1 as SGHNT and CDR2 as YYREEE (reference sequence). V was pared by 0 bases and J by 5 bases, with 9 bases of the junction left unmatched. There are 17 residues in the CDR3. The CDR3 DNA reads as TGTGCCAGCAGCTTGGGTGCCGGACAGGGGGCTTGGTATGGCTACACCTTC. Translating it yields CASSLGAGQGAWYGYTF.